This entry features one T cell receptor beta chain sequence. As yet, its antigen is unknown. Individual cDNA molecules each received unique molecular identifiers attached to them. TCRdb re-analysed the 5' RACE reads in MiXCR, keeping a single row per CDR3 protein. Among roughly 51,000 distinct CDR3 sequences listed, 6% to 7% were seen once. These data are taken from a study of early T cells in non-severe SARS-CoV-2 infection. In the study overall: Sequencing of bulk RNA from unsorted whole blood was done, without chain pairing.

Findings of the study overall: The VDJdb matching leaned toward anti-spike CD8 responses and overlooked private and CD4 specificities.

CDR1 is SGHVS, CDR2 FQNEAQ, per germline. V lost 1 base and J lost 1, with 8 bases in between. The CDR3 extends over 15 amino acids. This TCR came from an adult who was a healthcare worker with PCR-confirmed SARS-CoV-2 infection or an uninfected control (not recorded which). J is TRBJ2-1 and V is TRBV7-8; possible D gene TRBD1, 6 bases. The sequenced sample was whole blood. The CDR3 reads CASSLVQGSYNEQFF. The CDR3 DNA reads TGTGCCAGCAGCTTAGTGCAGGGGTCCTACAATGAGCAGTTCTTC. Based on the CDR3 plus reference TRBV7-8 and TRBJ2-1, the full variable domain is GAGVSQSPRYKVAKRGQDVALRCDPISGHVSLFWYQQALGQGPEFLTYFQNEAQLDKSGLPSDRFFAERPEGSVSTLKIQRTQQEDSAVYLCASSLVQGSYNEQFFGPGTRLTVL.